The rows below give T cell receptor beta chains drawn from one sample of a study of cytomegalovirus exposure and HLA in healthy donors. Libraries were prepared by immunoSEQ multiplex PCR; TCRdb keeps only in-frame clonotypes and omits some of them. The profile shows about 130,000 clones, roughly two thirds of them singletons. Sequencing was carried out using PBMCs. These TCRs come from a man aged 30-40 years in good health and CMV-seropositive. Each CDR3 is given with its conserved first and last residue. D genes are given only for firm matches. Size tells how often a clone was seen (once, few, many) or the class of an expanded clone, and some rows leave it out.

size	J	V	D	CDR3	DNA
NA	TRBJ2-2	TRBV7-8	TRBD1	CASSLGQGRTGELFF	TGTGCCAGCAGCCTTGGACAGGGGCGAACCGGGGAGCTGTTTTTT
NA	TRBJ2-4	TRBV9	NA	CASSSSRGNIQYF	TGTGCCAGCAGCTCCTCTCGCGGTAACATTCAGTACTTC
once	TRBJ2-7	TRBV7-2	NA	CASSPSPGSYEQYF	TGTGCCAGCAGCCCGTCCCCAGGGTCCTACGAGCAGTACTTC
NA	TRBJ2-4	TRBV28	NA	CASSSAGINIQYF	TGTGCCAGCAGTTCGGCCGGGATAAACATTCAGTACTTC
NA	TRBJ1-3	TRBV14	NA	CASSQDWIRAGNTIYF	TGTGCCAGCAGCCAAGATTGGATCAGGGCCGGAAACACCATATATTTT
once	TRBJ2-1	TRBV23-1	NA	CASDPLFF	TGCGCCAGCGATCCTCTATTCTTC
NA	TRBJ2-7	TRBV19	NA	CASSWGSGTAYEQYF	TGTGCCAGTAGTTGGGGTAGCGGGACAGCCTACGAGCAGTACTTC
NA	TRBJ2-7	TRBV27	NA	CASSLRGNEQYF	TGTGCCAGCAGTTTAAGAGGGAACGAGCAGTACTTC
NA	TRBJ2-1	TRBV5-1	TRBD2	CASSFELAGGQNEQFF	TGCGCCAGCAGCTTCGAACTAGCGGGAGGGCAAAATGAGCAGTTCTTC
NA	TRBJ2-5	TRBV7-9	TRBD1	CASSLLDRGWETQYF	TGTGCCAGCAGCTTACTCGACAGGGGTTGGGAGACCCAGTACTTC
NA	TRBJ2-7	TRBV18	TRBD1	CASSPTGQGAGEQYF	TGTGCCAGCTCACCAACGGGACAGGGGGCTGGGGAGCAGTACTTC
NA	TRBJ2-1	TRBV5-1	TRBD2	CASSFLPGTSGHNEQFF	TGCGCCAGCAGCTTCTTACCCGGGACTAGCGGGCACAATGAGCAGTTCTTC
few	TRBJ1-1	TRBV5-1	NA	CASSLEGGGTEAFF	TGCGCCAGCAGCCTGGAGGGAGGGGGTACTGAAGCTTTCTTT
few	TRBJ2-2	TRBV5-1	TRBD2	CASSLGLAGVIAGELFF	TGCGCCAGCAGCTTGGGGCTAGCGGGAGTTATCGCCGGGGAGCTGTTTTTT
once	TRBJ2-2	TRBV11-3	NA	CASSFPGVGELFF	TGTGCCAGCAGCTTTCCAGGGGTCGGGGAGCTGTTTTTT
NA	TRBJ2-1	TRBV29-1	NA	CSVEIRTEAEFF	TGCAGCGTTGAAATCCGGACGGAAGCGGAGTTCTTC
NA	TRBJ2-3	TRBV2	NA	CASRFDQADTQYF	TGTGCCAGCCGCTTCGATCAGGCAGATACGCAGTATTTT
NA	TRBJ2-3	TRBV28	NA	CASSLGFTDTQYF	TGTGCCAGCAGTTTAGGCTTCACAGATACGCAGTATTTT
NA	TRBJ1-2	TRBV5-4	NA	CASSLDQGNYGYTF	TGTGCCAGCAGCTTGGACCAGGGCAACTATGGCTACACCTTC
NA	TRBJ2-7	TRBV19	NA	CATSRSLLAPNGEQYF	TGTGCCACCAGCCGTTCCCTTCTAGCGCCCAACGGCGAGCAGTACTTC
few	TRBJ2-7	TRBV6-4	TRBD2	CASSDSTGGGYEQYF	TGTGCCAGCAGTGACTCCACGGGAGGCGGTTACGAGCAGTACTTC
NA	TRBJ2-3	TRBV6-6	TRBD1	CASSSGTVSRYF	TGTGCCAGCAGCTCAGGGACAGTAAGCAGGTATTTT
NA	TRBJ2-7	TRBV9	TRBD2	CASSLGGAGGPYEQYF	TGTGCCAGCAGCTTAGGTGGAGCGGGGGGCCCCTACGAGCAGTACTTC
NA	TRBJ1-5	TRBV2	TRBD1	CASSYRGSQPQHF	TGTGCCAGCAGCTACAGGGGCTCTCAGCCCCAGCATTTT
NA	TRBJ2-1	TRBV11-2	TRBD2	CASSSERDYNEQFF	TGTGCCAGCAGCTCTGAGCGGGACTACAATGAGCAGTTCTTC
once	TRBJ2-3	TRBV18	TRBD2	CASSLPSGRSTDTQYF	TGTGCCAGCTCACTACCTAGCGGGAGGAGCACAGATACGCAGTATTTT
once	TRBJ2-7	TRBV2	NA	CASSERGRGFGEPIPSYEQYF	TGTGCCAGCAGTGAAAGGGGCAGGGGATTCGGGGAACCAATACCCTCCTACGAGCAGTACTTC
NA	TRBJ2-5	TRBV7-8	TRBD1	CASSFNRGQETQYF	TGTGCCAGCAGCTTCAACAGGGGACAAGAGACCCAGTACTTC
NA	TRBJ2-5	TRBV18	NA	CASSPQRQAGHGETQYF	TGTGCCAGCTCACCTCAGCGACAGGCGGGCCACGGGGAGACCCAGTACTTC
NA	TRBJ1-2	TRBV5-1	NA	CASSLSGFGGYTF	TGCGCCAGCAGCCTCTCAGGGTTTGGTGGCTACACCTTC
few	TRBJ2-1	TRBV29-1	TRBD2	CSVDPRLAGTNEQFF	TGCAGCGTTGATCCCCGGCTAGCGGGAACCAATGAGCAGTTCTTC
NA	TRBJ2-3	TRBV7-3	TRBD2	CASSFLAGTSTDTQYF	TGTGCCAGCAGCTTCCTAGCGGGTACTAGCACAGATACGCAGTATTTT
NA	TRBJ2-7	TRBV5-5	TRBD2	CASSLEPTSGLHGQYF	TGTGCCAGCAGCCTTGAACCGACTAGCGGGTTGCACGGGCAGTACTTC
NA	TRBJ2-3	TRBV7-2	TRBD2	CASSSGLAGAADTQYF	TGTGCCAGCAGCTCCGGACTAGCGGGAGCGGCAGATACGCAGTATTTT
NA	TRBJ2-5	TRBV27	NA	CASSLSTGETQYF	TGTGCCAGCAGTTTATCGACCGGGGAGACCCAGTACTTC
NA	TRBJ1-1	TRBV19	NA	CASSVTVNTEAFF	TGTGCCAGTAGTGTGACAGTGAACACTGAAGCTTTCTTT
few	TRBJ2-3	TRBV5-1	TRBD2	CASSLASRRLAGGPSDTQYF	TGCGCCAGCAGCTTGGCCTCTCGGCGATTAGCGGGAGGGCCATCAGATACGCAGTATTTT
once	TRBJ2-2	TRBV4-3	NA	CASSHLVRGTGELFF	TGCGCCAGCAGCCACCTCGTTCGAGGAACCGGGGAGCTGTTTTTT
NA	TRBJ2-7	TRBV1	NA	CTSSPPPIGKVSDEQYF	TGCACCAGCAGCCCCCCTCCCATAGGGAAGGTTAGCGACGAGCAGTACTTC
NA	TRBJ2-3	TRBV28	TRBD2	CASSFELAGGGSSTDTQYF	TGTGCCAGCAGTTTCGAACTAGCGGGAGGGGGTTCTAGCACAGATACGCAGTATTTT
NA	TRBJ2-7	TRBV27	NA	CASRLSGKKYEQYF	TGTGCCAGCAGGCTTAGCGGTAAGAAATACGAGCAGTACTTC
NA	TRBJ2-3	TRBV25-1	TRBD2	CASSEWREGRFTDTQYF	TGTGCCAGCAGTGAATGGCGGGAGGGCCGTTTCACAGATACGCAGTATTTT
few	TRBJ2-2	TRBV5-1	TRBD2	CASSSGTSGDTGELFF	TGCGCCAGCAGCTCTGGGACTAGCGGAGACACCGGGGAGCTGTTTTTT
NA	TRBJ2-4	TRBV5-5	TRBD2	CASSWDPSGGNIQYF	TGTGCCAGCAGCTGGGACCCTAGCGGGGGAAACATTCAGTACTTC
NA	TRBJ2-7	TRBV5-6	TRBD2	CASSPPGLADSYEQYF	TGTGCCAGCAGTCCACCGGGACTAGCGGACTCCTACGAGCAGTACTTC
NA	TRBJ2-2	TRBV4-3	NA	CASSQDYAFRLTINTGELFF	TGCGCCAGCAGCCAAGATTACGCATTCAGATTAACAATAAACACCGGGGAGCTGTTTTTT
once	TRBJ1-5	TRBV7-2	NA	CASSPQGSGQPQHF	TGTGCCAGCAGCCCACAGGGTTCAGGGCAGCCCCAGCATTTT
NA	TRBJ1-1	TRBV5-6	NA	CASSFFGLMNTEAFF	TGTGCCAGCAGCTTCTTCGGACTGATGAACACTGAAGCTTTCTTT
NA	TRBJ2-1	TRBV4-3	TRBD1	CASSQVAGGLEQFF	TGCGCCAGCAGCCAAGTAGCAGGGGGCCTTGAGCAGTTCTTC
once	TRBJ2-2	TRBV7-3	NA	CASSSPPGGGRTGELFF	TGTGCCAGCAGCTCCCCCCCGGGTGGAGGTCGCACCGGGGAGCTGTTTTTT
once	TRBJ2-1	TRBV15	TRBD2	CATSRVGTSGEGIRNEQFF	TGTGCCACCAGCAGAGTCGGGACTAGCGGGGAAGGTATTAGGAATGAGCAGTTCTTC
few	TRBJ2-2	TRBV18	TRBD1	CASSHALGTGMNTGELFF	TGTGCCAGCTCACATGCTCTCGGGACAGGGATGAACACCGGGGAGCTGTTTTTT
NA	TRBJ2-7	TRBV7-2	TRBD2	CASSWTSGPYEQYF	TGTGCCAGCAGCTGGACTAGCGGCCCCTACGAGCAGTACTTC